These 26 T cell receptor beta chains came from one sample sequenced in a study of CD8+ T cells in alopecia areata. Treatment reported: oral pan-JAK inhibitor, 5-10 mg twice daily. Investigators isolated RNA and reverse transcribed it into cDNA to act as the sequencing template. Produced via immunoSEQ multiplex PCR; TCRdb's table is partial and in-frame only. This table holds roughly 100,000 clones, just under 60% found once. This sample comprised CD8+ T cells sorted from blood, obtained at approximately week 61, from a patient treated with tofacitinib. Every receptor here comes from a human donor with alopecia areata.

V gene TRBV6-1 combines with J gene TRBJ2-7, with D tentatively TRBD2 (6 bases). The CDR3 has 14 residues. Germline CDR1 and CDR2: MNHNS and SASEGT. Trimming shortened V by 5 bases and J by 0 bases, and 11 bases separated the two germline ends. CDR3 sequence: CASSWGGGSYEQYF. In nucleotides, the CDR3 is TGTGCCAGCAGTTGGGGAGGCGGCTCCTACGAGCAGTACTTC.

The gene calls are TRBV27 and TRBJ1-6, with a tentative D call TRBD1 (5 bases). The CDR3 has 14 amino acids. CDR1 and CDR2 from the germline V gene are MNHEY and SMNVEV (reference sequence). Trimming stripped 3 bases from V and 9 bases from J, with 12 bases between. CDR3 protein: CASSLIGEASPLHF. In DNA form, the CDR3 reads TGTGCCAGCAGTTTGATAGGGGAAGCTTCACCCCTCCACTTT.

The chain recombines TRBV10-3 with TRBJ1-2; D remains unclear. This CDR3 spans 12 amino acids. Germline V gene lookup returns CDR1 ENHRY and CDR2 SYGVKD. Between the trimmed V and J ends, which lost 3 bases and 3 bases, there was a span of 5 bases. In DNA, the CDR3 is TGTGCCATCAGTGAACGGGACTATGGCTACACCTTC. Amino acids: CAISERDYGYTF.

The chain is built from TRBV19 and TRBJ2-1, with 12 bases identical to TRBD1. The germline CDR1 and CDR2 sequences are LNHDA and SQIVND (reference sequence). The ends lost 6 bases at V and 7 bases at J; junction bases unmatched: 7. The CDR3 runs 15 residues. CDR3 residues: CASSSGTGGLNEQFF. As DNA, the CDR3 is TGTGCCAGTAGCTCCGGGACAGGGGGCTTGAATGAGCAGTTCTTC. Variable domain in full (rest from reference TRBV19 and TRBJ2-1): DGGITQSPKYLFRKEGQNVTLSCEQNLNHDAMYWYRQDPGQGLRLIYYSQIVNDFQKGDIAEGYSVSREKKESFPLTVTSAQKNPTAFYLCASSSGTGGLNEQFFGPGTRLTVL.

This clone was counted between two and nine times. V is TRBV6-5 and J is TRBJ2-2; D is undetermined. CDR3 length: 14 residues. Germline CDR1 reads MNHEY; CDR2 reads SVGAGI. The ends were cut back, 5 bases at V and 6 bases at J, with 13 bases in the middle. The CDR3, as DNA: TGTGCCAGCAGTACAAGACCAGAAGCCGGGGAGCTGTTTTTT. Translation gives CASSTRPEAGELFF.

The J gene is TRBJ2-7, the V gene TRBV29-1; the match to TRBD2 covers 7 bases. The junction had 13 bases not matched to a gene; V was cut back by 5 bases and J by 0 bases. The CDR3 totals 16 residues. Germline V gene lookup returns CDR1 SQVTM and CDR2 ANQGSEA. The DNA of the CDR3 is TGCAGCGTTTACGGGAGCGGGACGGAGAGCTCCTACGAGCAGTACTTC. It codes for CSVYGSGTESSYEQYF.

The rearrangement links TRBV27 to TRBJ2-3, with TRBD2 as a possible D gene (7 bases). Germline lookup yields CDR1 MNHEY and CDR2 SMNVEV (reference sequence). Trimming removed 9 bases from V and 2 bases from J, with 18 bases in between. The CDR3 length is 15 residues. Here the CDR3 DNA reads TGTGCCAGTTCGTCGGGGGGCCCTCCCACAGATACGCAGTATTTT. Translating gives CASSSGGPPTDTQYF.

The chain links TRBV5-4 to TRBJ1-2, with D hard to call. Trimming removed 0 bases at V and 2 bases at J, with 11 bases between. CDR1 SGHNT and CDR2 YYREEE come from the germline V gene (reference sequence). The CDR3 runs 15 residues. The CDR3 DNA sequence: TGTGCCAGCAGCTTGGCTCACACTTACAACTATGGCTACACCTTC. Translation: CASSLAHTYNYGYTF.

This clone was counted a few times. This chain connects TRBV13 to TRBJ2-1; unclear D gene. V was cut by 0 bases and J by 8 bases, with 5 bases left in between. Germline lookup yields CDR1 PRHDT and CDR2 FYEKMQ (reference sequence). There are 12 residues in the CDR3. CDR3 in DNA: TGTGCCAGCAGCTTAGGAAAGGATGAGCAGTTCTTC. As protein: CASSLGKDEQFF.

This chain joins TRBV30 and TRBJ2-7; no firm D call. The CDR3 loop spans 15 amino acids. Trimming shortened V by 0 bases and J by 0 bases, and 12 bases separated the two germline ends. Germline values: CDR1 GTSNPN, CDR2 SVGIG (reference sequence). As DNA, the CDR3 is TGTGCCTGGAGTGTACTTCGTCGAAGCTCCTACGAGCAGTACTTC. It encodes CAWSVLRRSSYEQYF.

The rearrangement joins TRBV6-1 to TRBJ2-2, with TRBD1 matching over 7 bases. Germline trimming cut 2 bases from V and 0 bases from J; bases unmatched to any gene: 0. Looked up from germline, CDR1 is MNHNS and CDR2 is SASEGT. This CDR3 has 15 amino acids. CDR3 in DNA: TGTGCCAGCAGTGAACAGGGGGCGAACACCGGGGAGCTGTTTTTT. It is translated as CASSEQGANTGELFF.

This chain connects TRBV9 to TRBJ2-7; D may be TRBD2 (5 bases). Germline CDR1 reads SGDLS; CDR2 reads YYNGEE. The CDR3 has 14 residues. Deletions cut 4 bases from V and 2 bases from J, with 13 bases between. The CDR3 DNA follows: TGTGCCAGCAGCCAACTTTCTAGCCCCTACGAGCAGTACTTC. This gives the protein CASSQLSSPYEQYF.

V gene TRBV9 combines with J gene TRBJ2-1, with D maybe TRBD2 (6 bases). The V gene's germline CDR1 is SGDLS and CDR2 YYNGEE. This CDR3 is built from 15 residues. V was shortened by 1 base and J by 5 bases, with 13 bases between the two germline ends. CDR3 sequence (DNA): TGTGCCAGCAGCGTATCGGGACTCCCTCACAATGAGCAGTTCTTC. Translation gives CASSVSGLPHNEQFF.

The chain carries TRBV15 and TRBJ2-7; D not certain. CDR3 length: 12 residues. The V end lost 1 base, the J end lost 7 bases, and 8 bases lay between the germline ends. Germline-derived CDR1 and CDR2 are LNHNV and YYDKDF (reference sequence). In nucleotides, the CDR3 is TGTGCCACCAGCAGAGCACAAGAGGAGCAGTACTTC. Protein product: CATSRAQEEQYF.

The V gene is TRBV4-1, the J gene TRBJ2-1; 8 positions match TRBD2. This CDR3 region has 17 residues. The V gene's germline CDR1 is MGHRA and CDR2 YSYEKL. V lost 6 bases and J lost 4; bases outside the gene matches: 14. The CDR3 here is CASRPSGRGGRYNEQFF. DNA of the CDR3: TGCGCCAGCAGGCCCTCGGGTCGGGGGGGCCGGTACAATGAGCAGTTCTTC.

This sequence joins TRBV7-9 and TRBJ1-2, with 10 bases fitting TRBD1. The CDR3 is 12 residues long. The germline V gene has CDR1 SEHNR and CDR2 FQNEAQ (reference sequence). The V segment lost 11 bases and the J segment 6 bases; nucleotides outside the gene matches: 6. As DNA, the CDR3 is TGTGCCGGCGGACAGGGGGAGGATGGCTACACCTTC. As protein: CAGGQGEDGYTF.

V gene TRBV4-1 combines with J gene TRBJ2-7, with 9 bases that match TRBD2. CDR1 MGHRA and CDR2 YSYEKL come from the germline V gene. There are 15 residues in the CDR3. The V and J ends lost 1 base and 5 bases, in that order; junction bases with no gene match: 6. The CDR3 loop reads CASSQGELAGDEQYF. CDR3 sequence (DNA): TGCGCCAGCAGCCAAGGGGAATTAGCGGGGGACGAGCAGTACTTC.

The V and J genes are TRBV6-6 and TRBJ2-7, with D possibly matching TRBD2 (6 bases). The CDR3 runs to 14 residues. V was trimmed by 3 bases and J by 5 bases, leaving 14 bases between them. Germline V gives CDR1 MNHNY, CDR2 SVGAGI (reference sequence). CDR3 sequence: CASSYSGTLDEQYF. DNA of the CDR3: TGTGCCAGCAGTTATTCCGGGACTTTGGACGAGCAGTACTTC.

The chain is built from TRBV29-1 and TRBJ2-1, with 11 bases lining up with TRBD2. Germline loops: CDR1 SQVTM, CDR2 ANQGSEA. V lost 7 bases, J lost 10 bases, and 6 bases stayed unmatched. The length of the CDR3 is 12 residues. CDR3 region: CSGSGGAAEQFF. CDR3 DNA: TGCAGCGGTAGCGGGGGGGCCGCCGAGCAGTTCTTC.

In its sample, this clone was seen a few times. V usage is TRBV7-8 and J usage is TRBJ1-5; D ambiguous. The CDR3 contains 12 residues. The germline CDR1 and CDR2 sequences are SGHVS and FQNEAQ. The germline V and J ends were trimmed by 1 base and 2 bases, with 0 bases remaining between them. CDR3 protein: CASSLGNQPQHF. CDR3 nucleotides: TGTGCCAGCAGCTTAGGCAATCAGCCCCAGCATTTT.

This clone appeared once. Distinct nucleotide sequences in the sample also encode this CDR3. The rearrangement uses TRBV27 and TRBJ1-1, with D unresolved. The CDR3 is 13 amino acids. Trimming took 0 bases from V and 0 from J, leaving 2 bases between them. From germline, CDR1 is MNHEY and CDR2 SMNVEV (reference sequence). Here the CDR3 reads CASSLSVNTEAFF. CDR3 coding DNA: TGTGCCAGCAGTTTATCAGTGAACACTGAAGCTTTCTTT.

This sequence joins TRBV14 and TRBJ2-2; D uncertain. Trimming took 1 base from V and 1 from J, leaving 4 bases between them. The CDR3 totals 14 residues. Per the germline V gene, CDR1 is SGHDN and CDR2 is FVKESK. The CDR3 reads CASSQVRNTGELFF. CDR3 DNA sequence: TGTGCCAGCAGCCAAGTAAGGAACACCGGGGAGCTGTTTTTT. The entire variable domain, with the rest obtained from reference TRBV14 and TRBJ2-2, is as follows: EAGVTQFPSHSVIEKGQTVTLRCDPISGHDNLYWYRRVMGKEIKFLLHFVKESKQDESGMPNNRFLAERTGGTYSTLKVQPAELEDSGVYFCASSQVRNTGELFFGEGSRLTVL.

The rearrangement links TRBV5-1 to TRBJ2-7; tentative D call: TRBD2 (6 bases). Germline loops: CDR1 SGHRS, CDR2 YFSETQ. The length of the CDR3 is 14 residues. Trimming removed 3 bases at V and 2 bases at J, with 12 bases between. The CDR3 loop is CASSSGSGAYEQYF. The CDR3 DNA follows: TGCGCCAGCAGCTCGGGTAGCGGAGCCTACGAGCAGTACTTC.

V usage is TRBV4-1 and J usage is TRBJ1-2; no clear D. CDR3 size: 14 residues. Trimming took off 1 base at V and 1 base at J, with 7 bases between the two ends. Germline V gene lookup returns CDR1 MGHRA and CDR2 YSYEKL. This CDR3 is CASSQGPNNYGYTF. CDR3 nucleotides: TGCGCCAGCAGCCAAGGGCCAAATAACTATGGCTACACCTTC.

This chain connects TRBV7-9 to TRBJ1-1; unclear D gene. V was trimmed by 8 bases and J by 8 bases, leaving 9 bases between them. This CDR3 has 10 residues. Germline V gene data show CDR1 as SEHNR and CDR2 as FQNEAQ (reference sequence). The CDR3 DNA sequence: TGTGCCAGCTCCAGCGGGGAAGCTTTCTTT. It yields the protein CASSSGEAFF.

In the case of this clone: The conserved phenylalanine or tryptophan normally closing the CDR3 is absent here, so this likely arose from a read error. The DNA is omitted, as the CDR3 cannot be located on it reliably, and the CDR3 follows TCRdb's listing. CDR3: CASSDEAQGGSL. V and J are TRBV2 and TRBJ2-7; TRBD2 is taken as the D call from the table, unchecked against the DNA. Germline CDR1 SNHLY, CDR2 FYNNEI. The CDR3 totals 12 residues, both ends included.